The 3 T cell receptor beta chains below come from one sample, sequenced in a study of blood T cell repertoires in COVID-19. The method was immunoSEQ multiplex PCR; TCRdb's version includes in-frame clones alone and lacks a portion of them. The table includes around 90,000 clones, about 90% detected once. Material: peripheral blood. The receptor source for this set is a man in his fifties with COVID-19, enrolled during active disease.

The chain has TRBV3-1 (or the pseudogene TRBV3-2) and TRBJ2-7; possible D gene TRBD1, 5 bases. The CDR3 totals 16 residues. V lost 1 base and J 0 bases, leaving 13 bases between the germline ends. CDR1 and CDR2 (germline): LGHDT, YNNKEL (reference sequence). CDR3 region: CASSQGGRWASYEQYF. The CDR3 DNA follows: TGTGCCAGCAGCCAAGGGGGCCGGTGGGCCTCCTACGAGCAGTACTTC.

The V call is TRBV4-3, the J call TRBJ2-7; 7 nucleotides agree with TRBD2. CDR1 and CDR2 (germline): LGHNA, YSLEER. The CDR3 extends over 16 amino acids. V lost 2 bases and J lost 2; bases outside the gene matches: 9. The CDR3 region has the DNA TGCGCCAGCAGCCAAACGGCTCAGCGGGGACCCTACGAGCAGTACTTC. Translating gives CASSQTAQRGPYEQYF.

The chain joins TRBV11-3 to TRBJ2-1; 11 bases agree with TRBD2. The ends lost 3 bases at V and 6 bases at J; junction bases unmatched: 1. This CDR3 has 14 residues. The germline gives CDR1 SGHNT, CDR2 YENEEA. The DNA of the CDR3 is TGTGCCAGCAGCTTTACTAGCGGGGGCAATGAGCAGTTCTTC. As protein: CASSFTSGGNEQFF.